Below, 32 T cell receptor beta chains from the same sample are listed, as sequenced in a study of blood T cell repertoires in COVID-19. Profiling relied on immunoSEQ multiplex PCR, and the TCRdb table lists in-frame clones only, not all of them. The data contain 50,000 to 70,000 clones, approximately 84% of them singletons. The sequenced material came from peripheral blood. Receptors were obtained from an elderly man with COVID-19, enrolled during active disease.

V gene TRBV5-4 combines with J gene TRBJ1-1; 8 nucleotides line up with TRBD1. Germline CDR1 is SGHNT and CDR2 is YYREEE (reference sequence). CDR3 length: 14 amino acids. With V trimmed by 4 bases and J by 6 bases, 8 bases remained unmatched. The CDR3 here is CASSNGQGYPEAFF. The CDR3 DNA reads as TGTGCCAGCAGCAACGGACAGGGTTACCCTGAAGCTTTCTTT. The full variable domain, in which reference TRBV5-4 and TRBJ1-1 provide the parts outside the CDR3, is ETGVTQSPTHLIKTRGQQVTLRCSSQSGHNTVSWYQQALGQGPQFIFQYYREEENGRGNFPPRFSGLQFPNYSSELNVNALELDDSALYLCASSNGQGYPEAFFGQGTRLTVV.

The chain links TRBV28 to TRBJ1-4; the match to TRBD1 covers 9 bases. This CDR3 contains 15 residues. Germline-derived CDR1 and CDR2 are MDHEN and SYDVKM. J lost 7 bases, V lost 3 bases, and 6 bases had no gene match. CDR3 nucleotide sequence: TGTGCCAGCAGTTTCGTGACAGGGGGGGGTGAAAAACTGTTTTTT. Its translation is CASSFVTGGGEKLFF.

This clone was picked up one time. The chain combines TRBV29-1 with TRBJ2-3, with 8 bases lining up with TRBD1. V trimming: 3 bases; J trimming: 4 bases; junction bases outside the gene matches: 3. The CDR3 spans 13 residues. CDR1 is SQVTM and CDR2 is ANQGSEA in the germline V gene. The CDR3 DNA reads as TGCAGCGTTGACAGGGGGCAATCAGATACGCAGTATTTT. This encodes CSVDRGQSDTQYF.

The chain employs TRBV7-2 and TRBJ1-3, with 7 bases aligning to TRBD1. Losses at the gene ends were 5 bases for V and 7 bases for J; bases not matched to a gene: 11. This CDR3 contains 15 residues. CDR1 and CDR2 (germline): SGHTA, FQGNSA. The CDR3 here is CASSPREGGGNTIYF. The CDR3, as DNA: TGTGCCAGCAGCCCCAGGGAAGGGGGCGGGAACACCATATATTTT.

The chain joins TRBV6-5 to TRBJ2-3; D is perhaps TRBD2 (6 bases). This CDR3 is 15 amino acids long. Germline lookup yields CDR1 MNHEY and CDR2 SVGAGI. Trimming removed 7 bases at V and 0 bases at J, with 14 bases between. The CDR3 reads CASNSLRGSTDTQYF. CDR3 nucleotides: TGTGCCAGCAACTCATTACGGGGGAGCACAGATACGCAGTATTTT.

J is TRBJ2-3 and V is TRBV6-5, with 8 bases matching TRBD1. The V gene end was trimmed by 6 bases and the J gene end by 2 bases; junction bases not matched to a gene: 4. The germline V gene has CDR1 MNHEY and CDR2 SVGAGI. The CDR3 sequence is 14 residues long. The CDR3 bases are TGTGCCAGCAGGGTGACAGGGGTCACAGATACGCAGTATTTT. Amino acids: CASRVTGVTDTQYF.

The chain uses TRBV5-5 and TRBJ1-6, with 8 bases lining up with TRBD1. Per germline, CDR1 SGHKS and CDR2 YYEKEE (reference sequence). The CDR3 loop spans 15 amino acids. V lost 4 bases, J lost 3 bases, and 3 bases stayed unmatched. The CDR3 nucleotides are TGTGCCAGCAGCCCCGGGACAGGCTATAATTCACCCCTCCACTTT. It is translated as CASSPGTGYNSPLHF.

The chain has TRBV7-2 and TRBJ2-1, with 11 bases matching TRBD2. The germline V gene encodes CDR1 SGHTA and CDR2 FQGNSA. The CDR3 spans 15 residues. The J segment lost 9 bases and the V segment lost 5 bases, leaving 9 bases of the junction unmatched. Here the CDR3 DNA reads TGTGCCAGCAGCCTGGGACTAGCGGAGACGGGTGAGCAGTTCTTC. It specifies CASSLGLAETGEQFF.

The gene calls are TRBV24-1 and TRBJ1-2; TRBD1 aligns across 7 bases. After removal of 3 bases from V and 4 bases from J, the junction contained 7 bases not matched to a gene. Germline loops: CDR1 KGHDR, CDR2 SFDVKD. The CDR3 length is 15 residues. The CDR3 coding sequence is TGTGCCACCAGTGATAGGACAGGAAGTTCCTATGGCTACACCTTC. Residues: CATSDRTGSSYGYTF.

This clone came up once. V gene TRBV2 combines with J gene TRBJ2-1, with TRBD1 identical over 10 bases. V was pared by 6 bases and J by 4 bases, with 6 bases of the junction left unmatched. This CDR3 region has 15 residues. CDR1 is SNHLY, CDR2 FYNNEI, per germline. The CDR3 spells CASRATGGGYNEQFF. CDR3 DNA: TGTGCCAGCAGAGCGACAGGGGGCGGGTACAATGAGCAGTTCTTC. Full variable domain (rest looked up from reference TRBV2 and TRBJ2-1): EPEVTQTPSHQVTQMGQEVILRCVPISNHLYFYWYRQILGQKVEFLVSFYNNEISEKSEIFDDQFSVERPDGSNFTLKIRSTKLEDSAMYFCASRATGGGYNEQFFGPGTRLTVL.

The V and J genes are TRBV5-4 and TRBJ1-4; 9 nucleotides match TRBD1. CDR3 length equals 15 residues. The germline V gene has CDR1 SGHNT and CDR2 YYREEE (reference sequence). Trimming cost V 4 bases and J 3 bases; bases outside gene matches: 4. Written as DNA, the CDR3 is TGTGCCAGCAGCCTACAGGGGGCCGCTAATGAAAAACTGTTTTTT. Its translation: CASSLQGAANEKLFF.

CDR3 region: CATSDPGQGYPETQYF. The CDR3 nucleotides read TGTGCCACCAGTGACCCCGGACAGGGATACCCAGAGACCCAGTACTTC. This chain connects TRBV24-1 to TRBJ2-5; 8 bases map to TRBD1. The CDR3 spans 16 residues. V shed 4 bases, J shed 4 bases, and the junction held 10 bases outside the gene matches. Germline assignment: CDR1 KGHDR and CDR2 SFDVKD.

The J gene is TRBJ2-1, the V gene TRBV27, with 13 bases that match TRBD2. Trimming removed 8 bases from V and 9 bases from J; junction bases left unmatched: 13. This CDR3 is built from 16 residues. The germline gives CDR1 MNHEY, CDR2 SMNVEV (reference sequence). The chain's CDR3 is CASYPTWTSGGAEQFF. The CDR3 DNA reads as TGTGCCAGCTATCCTACCTGGACTAGCGGGGGTGCTGAGCAGTTCTTC.

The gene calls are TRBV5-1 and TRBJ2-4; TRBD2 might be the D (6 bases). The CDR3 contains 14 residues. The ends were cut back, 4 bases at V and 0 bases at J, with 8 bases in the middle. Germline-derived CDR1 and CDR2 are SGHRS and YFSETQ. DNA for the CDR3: TGCGCCAGCAGCCCGGGAGTAGCCAAAAACATTCAGTACTTC. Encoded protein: CASSPGVAKNIQYF.

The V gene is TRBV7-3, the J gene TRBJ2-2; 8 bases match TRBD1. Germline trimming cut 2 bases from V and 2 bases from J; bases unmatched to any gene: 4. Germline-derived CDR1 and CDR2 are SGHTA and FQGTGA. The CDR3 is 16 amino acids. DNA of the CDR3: TGTGCCAGCAGCTTATGGTCAGGGGGCAACACCGGGGAGCTGTTTTTT. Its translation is CASSLWSGGNTGELFF.

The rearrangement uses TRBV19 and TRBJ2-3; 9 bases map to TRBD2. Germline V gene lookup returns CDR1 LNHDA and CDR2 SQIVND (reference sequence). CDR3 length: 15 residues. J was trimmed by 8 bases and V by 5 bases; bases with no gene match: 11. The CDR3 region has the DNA TGTGCCAGTAGTCCCCCGGGACTAGCCGCGGTTACGCAGTATTTT. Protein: CASSPPGLAAVTQYF.

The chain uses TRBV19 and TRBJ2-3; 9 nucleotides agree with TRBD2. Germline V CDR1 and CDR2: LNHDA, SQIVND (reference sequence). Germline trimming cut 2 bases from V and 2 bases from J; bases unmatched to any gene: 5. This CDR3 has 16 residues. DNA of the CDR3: TGTGCCAGTAGTATACGGCTAGCGGGGACCACAGATACGCAGTATTTT. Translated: CASSIRLAGTTDTQYF.

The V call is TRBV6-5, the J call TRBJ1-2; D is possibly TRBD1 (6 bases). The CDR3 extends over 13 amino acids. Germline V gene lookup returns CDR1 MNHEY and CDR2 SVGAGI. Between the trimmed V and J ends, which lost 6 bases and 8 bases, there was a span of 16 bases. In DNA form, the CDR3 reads TGTGCCAGCAGGGGGGACACAACGGCGGGCTACACCTTC. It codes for CASRGDTTAGYTF.

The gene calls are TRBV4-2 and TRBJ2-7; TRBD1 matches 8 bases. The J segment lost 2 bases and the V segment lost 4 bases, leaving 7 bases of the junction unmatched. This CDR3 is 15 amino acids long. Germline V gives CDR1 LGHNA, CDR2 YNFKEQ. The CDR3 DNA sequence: TGTGCCAGCAGCCGCACCGGGACAGGTACCTACGAGCAGTACTTC. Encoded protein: CASSRTGTGTYEQYF.

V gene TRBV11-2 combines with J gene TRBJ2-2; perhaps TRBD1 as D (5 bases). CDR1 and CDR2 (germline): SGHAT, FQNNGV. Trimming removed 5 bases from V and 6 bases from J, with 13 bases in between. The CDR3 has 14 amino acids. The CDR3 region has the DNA TGTGCCAGCAGCCTACCAGGGTCGGCCGGGGAGCTGTTTTTT. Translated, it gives CASSLPGSAGELFF.

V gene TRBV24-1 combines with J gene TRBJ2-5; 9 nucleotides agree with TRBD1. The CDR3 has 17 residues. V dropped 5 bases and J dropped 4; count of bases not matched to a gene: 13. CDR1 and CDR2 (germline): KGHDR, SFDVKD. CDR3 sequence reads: CATSAHPQATGGETQYF. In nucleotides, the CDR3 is TGTGCCACCAGTGCTCACCCTCAGGCGACAGGGGGAGAGACCCAGTACTTC.

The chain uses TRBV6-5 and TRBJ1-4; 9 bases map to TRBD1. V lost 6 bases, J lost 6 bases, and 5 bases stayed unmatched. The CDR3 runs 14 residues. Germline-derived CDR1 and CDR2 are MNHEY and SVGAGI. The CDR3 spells CASRTGQGYEKLFF. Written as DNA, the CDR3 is TGTGCCAGCAGAACGGGACAGGGATATGAAAAACTGTTTTTT.

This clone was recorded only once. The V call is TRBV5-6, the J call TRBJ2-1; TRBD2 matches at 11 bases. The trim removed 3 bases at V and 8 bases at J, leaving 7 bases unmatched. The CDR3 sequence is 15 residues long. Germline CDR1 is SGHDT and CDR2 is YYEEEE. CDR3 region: CASSSYGLAGDEQFF. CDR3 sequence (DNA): TGTGCCAGCAGCTCATACGGACTAGCGGGCGATGAGCAGTTCTTC. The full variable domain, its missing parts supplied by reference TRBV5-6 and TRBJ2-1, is DAGVTQSPTHLIKTRGQQVTLRCSPKSGHDTVSWYQQALGQGPQFIFQYYEEEERQRGNFPDRFSGHQFPNYSSELNVNALLLGDSALYLCASSSYGLAGDEQFFGPGTRLTVL.

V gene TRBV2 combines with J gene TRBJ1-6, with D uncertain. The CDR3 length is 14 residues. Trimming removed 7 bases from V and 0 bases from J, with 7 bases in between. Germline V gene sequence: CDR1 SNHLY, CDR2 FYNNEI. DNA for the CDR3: TGTGCCAGCAAGGAGAGCTCCTATAATTCACCCCTCCACTTT. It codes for CASKESSYNSPLHF.

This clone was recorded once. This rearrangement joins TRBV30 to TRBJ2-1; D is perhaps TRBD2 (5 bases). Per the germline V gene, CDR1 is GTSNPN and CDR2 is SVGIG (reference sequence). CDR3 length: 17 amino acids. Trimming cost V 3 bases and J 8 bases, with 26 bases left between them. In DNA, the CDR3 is TGTGCCTGGAGCGTGCGAAGGCGGGCAAGCCGCTCCCATGAGCAGTTCTTC. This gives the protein CAWSVRRRASRSHEQFF.

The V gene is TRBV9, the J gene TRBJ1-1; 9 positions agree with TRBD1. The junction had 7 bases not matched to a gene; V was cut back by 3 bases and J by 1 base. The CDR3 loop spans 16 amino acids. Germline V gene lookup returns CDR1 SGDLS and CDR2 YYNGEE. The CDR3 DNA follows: TGTGCCAGCAGCGCGGACAGGGGTAGGTCGAACACTGAAGCTTTCTTT. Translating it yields CASSADRGRSNTEAFF.

This chain's CDR3 is CASSYWTSGGLYEQYV. The DNA for the CDR3 is TGTGCCAGCAGCTACTGGACTAGCGGGGGGCTCTACGAGCAGTACGTC. The V gene is TRBV13, the J gene TRBJ2-7; 14 bases fit TRBD2. Germline trimming cut 4 bases from V and 3 bases from J; bases unmatched to any gene: 5. The V gene's germline CDR1 is PRHDT and CDR2 FYEKMQ (reference sequence). The CDR3 loop spans 16 amino acids.

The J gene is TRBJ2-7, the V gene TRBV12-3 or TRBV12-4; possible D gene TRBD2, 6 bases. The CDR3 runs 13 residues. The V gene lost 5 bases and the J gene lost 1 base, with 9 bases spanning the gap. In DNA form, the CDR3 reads TGTGCCAGCAGTATCCGGGGGTCCTACGAGCAGTACTTC. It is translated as CASSIRGSYEQYF.

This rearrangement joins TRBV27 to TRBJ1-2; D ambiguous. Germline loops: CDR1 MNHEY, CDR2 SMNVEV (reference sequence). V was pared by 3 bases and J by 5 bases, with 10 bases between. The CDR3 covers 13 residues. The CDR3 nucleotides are TGTGCCAGCAGTTTGAGGGAGGGATATGGCTACACCTTC. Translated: CASSLREGYGYTF.

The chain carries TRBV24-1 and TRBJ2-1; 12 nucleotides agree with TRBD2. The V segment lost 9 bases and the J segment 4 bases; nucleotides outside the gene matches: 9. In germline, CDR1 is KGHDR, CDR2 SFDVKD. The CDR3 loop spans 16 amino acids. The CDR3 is CATSTSGGPSYNEQFF. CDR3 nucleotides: TGTGCCACCTCTACTAGCGGGGGGCCGTCATACAATGAGCAGTTCTTC.

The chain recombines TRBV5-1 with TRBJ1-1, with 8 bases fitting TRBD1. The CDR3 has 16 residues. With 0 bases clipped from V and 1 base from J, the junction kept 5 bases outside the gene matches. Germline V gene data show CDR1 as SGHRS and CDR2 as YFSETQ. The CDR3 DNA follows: TGCGCCAGCAGCTTGGATGGACAGGGCCCGAACACTGAAGCTTTCTTT. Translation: CASSLDGQGPNTEAFF.

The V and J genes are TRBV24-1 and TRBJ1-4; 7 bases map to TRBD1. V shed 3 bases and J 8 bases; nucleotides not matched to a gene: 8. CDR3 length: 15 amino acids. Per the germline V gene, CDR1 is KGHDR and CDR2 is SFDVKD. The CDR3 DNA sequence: TGTGCCACCAGTGATACGCAGGGGGGAGTGGAAAAACTGTTTTTT. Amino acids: CATSDTQGGVEKLFF.